This passage covers 14 T cell receptor beta chains from one sample sequenced in a study of regulatory T cells in long-lasting Graves disease. Construction of TCR beta libraries relied on iRepertoire HTBI primers and on Arm-PCR targeting CDR3 regions. TCRdb processed the multiplex PCR reads anew with MiXCR; each CDR3 protein has one entry. The repertoire holds some 470,000 distinct CDR3 sequences, around a fifth seen once, with roughly 7.1% in the top ten. Time point: persistent/refractory GD, antithyroid drugs over 5 years with positive TRAb. Following extraction of RNA from PBMCs, that RNA was used to make the TCR library. The specimen was peripheral blood mononuclear cells (PBMCs), collected when the disease was refractory, from a patient treated with antithyroid drugs. All receptors come from a female donor with Graves disease.

The rearrangement uses TRBV20-1 and TRBJ1-3, with D possibly being TRBD1 (5 bases). V gave up 7 bases and J gave up 2 bases, with 12 bases separating them. In germline, CDR1 is DFQATT, CDR2 SNEGSKA (reference sequence). CDR3 length: 13 amino acids. In DNA form, the CDR3 reads TGCAGTGTTGCAGGGCCACCTGGAAACACCATATATTTT. Protein: CSVAGPPGNTIYF.

The rearrangement joins TRBV11-2 to TRBJ1-2; 7 positions match TRBD1. V dropped 5 bases and J dropped 5; count of bases not matched to a gene: 14. This CDR3 comprises 16 residues. Germline assignment: CDR1 SGHAT and CDR2 FQNNGV. The CDR3 DNA reads as TGTGCCAGCAGCCAGGGGGTTTTTTTTGCGGGGTATGGCTACACCTTC. Its protein is CASSQGVFFAGYGYTF.

This clonotype was counted a single time. The genes are TRBV11-3 and TRBJ2-1; D is ambiguous. V dropped 4 bases and J dropped 0 bases, with 13 bases sitting between them. The CDR3 sequence is 16 residues long. In germline, CDR1 is SGHNT, CDR2 YENEEA. The CDR3 region has the DNA TGTGCCAGCAGCTCTAAAGGACCGAGCTCCTACAATGAGCAGTTCTTC. The encoded protein is CASSSKGPSSYNEQFF.

This clonotype has more than one count but fewer than ten. At one end the junction does not follow the germline gene, possibly because of a read error. The chain joins TRBV11-3 to TRBJ1-3, with 8 nucleotides matching TRBD1. CDR1 is SGHNT and CDR2 is YENEEA in the germline V gene. The CDR3 has 16 residues. CDR3 amino acids: CASSVDRGSSGNTIYF. The CDR3, as DNA: TGTGCCAGCAGCGTAGACAGGGGAAGCTCTGGAAACACCATATATTTT.

This clonotype showed up many times. The CDR3 nucleotides read TGTGCCAGCAGTCCTTCCGGGACGTACCTCGAGCAGTACTTC. It specifies CASSPSGTYLEQYF. V is TRBV11-2 and J is TRBJ2-7; D is possibly TRBD1 or TRBD2 (5 bases each). Germline V gene data show CDR1 as SGHAT and CDR2 as FQNNGV. Trimming cost V 6 bases and J 6 bases, with 18 bases left between them. The CDR3 contains 14 residues. The complete variable domain, with remaining parts taken from reference TRBV11-2 and TRBJ2-7, reads EAGVAQSPRYKIIEKRQSVAFWCNPISGHATLYWYQQILGQGPKLLIQFQNNGVVDDSQLPKDRFSAERLKGVDSTLKIQPAKLEDSAVYLCASSPSGTYLEQYFGPGTRLTVT.

This clonotype turned up a few times. This chain uses TRBV7-8 with TRBJ2-7, with TRBD1 as a possible D gene (6 bases). Looked up from germline, CDR1 is SGHVS and CDR2 is FQNEAQ. With 2 bases removed from V and 5 bases from J, the gap between germline ends came to 16 bases. The CDR3 totals 15 residues. CDR3 residues: CASSLSVQGRDEQYF. For the CDR3, the DNA is TGTGCCAGCAGCTTAAGCGTACAGGGAAGAGACGAGCAGTACTTC.

Ten or more counts support this clonotype. The chain recombines TRBV3-1 with TRBJ2-5; D is uncertain. This CDR3 is 13 amino acids long. V lost 7 bases to trimming and J lost 2 bases, with 11 bases between them. CDR1 and CDR2 from the germline V gene are LGHDT and YNNKEL (reference sequence). The CDR3 DNA is TGTGCCAGCACCTCGGACCCACAAGAGACCCAGTACTTC. It codes for CASTSDPQETQYF.

This clonotype was seen a single time. This sequence joins TRBV13 and TRBJ2-5; 8 positions match TRBD1. The assigned J gene may be wrong: the sequence end matches TRBJ2-1 better. Germline CDR1 is PRHDT and CDR2 is FYEKMQ (reference sequence). This CDR3 spans 14 amino acids. CDR3 bases: TGTGCCAGCAGCTTGACAGGGGAAGCCAATGAGCAGTTCTTC. Translation gives CASSLTGEANEQFF.

This clonotype was seen repeatedly, ten times or more. The J gene is TRBJ1-1, the V gene TRBV28, with unresolved D. CDR3 length equals 15 residues. Germline values: CDR1 MDHEN, CDR2 SYDVKM. V dropped 3 bases and J dropped 2 bases, with 13 bases sitting between them. Here the CDR3 reads CASSLAGEVNTEAFF. In nucleotides, the CDR3 is TGTGCCAGCAGTTTGGCGGGAGAAGTCAACACTGAAGCTTTCTTT.

Many counts were recorded for this clonotype. The rearrangement uses TRBV10-3 and TRBJ1-1; perhaps TRBD1 as D (6 bases). Trimming removed 5 bases at V and 1 base at J, with 14 bases between. This CDR3 is built from 15 residues. The germline gives CDR1 ENHRY, CDR2 SYGVKD. CDR3 residues: CAISQTDRQNTEAFF. The CDR3 bases are TGTGCCATCAGTCAGACAGACAGGCAGAACACTGAAGCTTTCTTT.

This clonotype was seen more than once but under ten times. The chain recombines TRBV27 with TRBJ1-2; D uncertain. V was shortened by 5 bases and J by 7 bases, with 14 bases between the two germline ends. This CDR3 contains 13 residues. Per germline, CDR1 MNHEY and CDR2 SMNVEV (reference sequence). The CDR3 is CASSPLMYGGYTF. DNA of the CDR3: TGTGCCAGCAGTCCCCTCATGTATGGTGGCTACACCTTC.

This clonotype was seen a few times. For the CDR3, the DNA is TGTGCCAGCAGCCAAGGCGCCATCCGGATGAACACTGAAGCTTTCTTT. Translating it yields CASSQGAIRMNTEAFF. The chain couples TRBV14 to TRBJ1-1; no definite D call. Germline loops: CDR1 SGHDN, CDR2 FVKESK. V was trimmed by 1 base and J by 0 bases, leaving 12 bases between them. The CDR3 spans 16 residues.

A few counts support this clonotype. The chain carries TRBV12-3 or TRBV12-4 and TRBJ2-2; 7 bases map to TRBD1. This CDR3 is 15 amino acids long. After removal of 6 bases from V and 4 bases from J, the junction contained 8 bases not matched to a gene. CDR3 in DNA: TGTGCCAGCAGACCGACAGGGTTGGGCACCGGGGAGCTGTTTTTT. Amino acids: CASRPTGLGTGELFF.

This clonotype has only a few counts. This chain links TRBV2 with TRBJ2-1; 9 bases map to TRBD1. V lost 5 bases and J lost 3; bases outside the gene matches: 5. The CDR3 runs 15 residues. The V gene's germline CDR1 is SNHLY and CDR2 FYNNEI. DNA for the CDR3: TGTGCCAGCAGTTACAGGGGGCCTGACTACAATGAGCAGTTCTTC. It is translated as CASSYRGPDYNEQFF.